This entry features one T cell receptor (beta chain) sequence. Its target is unknown. These data originate in a study of cytomegalovirus exposure and HLA in healthy donors. Study information: Across under 450 genotyped donors, 65% to 90% landed in the Caucasian-associated ancestry cluster. Study-wide findings and caveats: Differences between HLA loci emerged in a later analysis of TCR association rates, with DRB1 most and HLA-C fewest.

The study ran its PCR with 60 Vbeta and 13 Jbeta primers. Sequencing used immunoSEQ multiplex PCR; TCRdb keeps in-frame clones, though not all of them. In the table there are some 110,000 clones, approximately 79% of which are singletons. This CDR3 is built from 14 residues. The chain has TRBV12-1 and TRBJ2-7; TRBD2, as called in the table, went unchecked against the DNA. TRBV12-1 is designated a pseudogene. Sequenced sample: PBMCs. This sequence originates from a man aged 60 to 75 in good health and CMV-seronegative. This chain's CDR3 is CASSFGRGYNEQYV. CDR3 nucleotides: TGTGCCAGCAGCTTCGGGCGGGGTTACAACGAGCAGTACGTC.